This T cell receptor beta chain appears in the sequencing data of a study of T cell changes during pregnancy in multiple sclerosis. Germline CDR1 is LNHDA and CDR2 is SQIVND (reference sequence). The trim removed 4 bases at V and 6 bases at J, leaving 12 bases unmatched. CDR3 length equals 15 residues. The repertoire was sequenced with immunoSEQ multiplex PCR; TCRdb's copy has only in-frame clones and lacks some. Of about 67,000 clones in the sample, roughly 94% were seen once. The rearrangement uses TRBV19 and TRBJ2-7; the match to TRBD1 covers 7 bases. The TCR sequence derives from a female donor with multiple sclerosis, enrolled in a pregnancy study. The sequencing here drew on peripheral blood, taken after pregnancy. The DNA of the CDR3 is TGTGCCAGTAGTAAAACTCCCGGGACAGTGACCGAGCAGTACTTC. This translates into CASSKTPGTVTEQYF.